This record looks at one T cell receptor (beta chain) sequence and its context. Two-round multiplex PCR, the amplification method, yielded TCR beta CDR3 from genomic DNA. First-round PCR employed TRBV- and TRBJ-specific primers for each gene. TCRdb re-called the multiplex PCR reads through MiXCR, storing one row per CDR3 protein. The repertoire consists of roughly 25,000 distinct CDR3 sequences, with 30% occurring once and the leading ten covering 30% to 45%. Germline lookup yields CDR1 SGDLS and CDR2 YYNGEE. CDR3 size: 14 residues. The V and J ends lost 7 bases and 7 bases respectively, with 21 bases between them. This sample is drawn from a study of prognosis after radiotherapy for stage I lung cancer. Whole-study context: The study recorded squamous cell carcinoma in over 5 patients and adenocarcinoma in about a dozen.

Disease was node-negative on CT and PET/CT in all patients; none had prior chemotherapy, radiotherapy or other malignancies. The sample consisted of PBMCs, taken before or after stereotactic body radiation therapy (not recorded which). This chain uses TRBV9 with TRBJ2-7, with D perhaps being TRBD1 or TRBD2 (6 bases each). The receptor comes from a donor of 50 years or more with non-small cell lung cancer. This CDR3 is CASSRRIGGQEQYF. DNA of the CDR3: TGTGCCAGCTCAAGAAGGATAGGGGGGCAAGAGCAGTACTTC.